Sequencing of this T cell receptor beta chain was carried out in a study of blood T cell repertoires in COVID-19. The CDR3 is 14 amino acids. With 6 bases clipped from V and 0 bases from J, the junction kept 1 base outside the gene matches. From germline, CDR1 is SQVTM and CDR2 ANQGSEA. Clones were read by immunoSEQ multiplex PCR, and TCRdb kept only the in-frame ones, dropping some. The sample carries around 220,000 clones, more than 75% recorded once. The sequence was collected from a woman aged 40 to 50 with acute COVID-19. The sample comprised PBMCs or T cells enriched from blood (not recorded which). The rearrangement uses TRBV29-1 and TRBJ2-1; the match to TRBD2 covers 11 bases. The CDR3 coding sequence is TGCAGCGTACTAGCGGGGGTCTCCTACAATGAGCAGTTCTTC. Protein: CSVLAGVSYNEQFF.